Each of the 20 T cell receptor beta chains below was sequenced from the same sample in a study of graft-versus-host responses after intestinal transplantation. The data were produced by immunoSEQ multiplex PCR, yet TCRdb's version contains in-frame clones alone and is incomplete. Of about 120,000 clones in the sample, roughly 95% are singletons; the top ten hold 3.3%. Their specific antigens are unknown. The starting material was unstimulated CD8+ T cells sorted from spleen or lymph node cells, obtained before intestinal transplant. Every receptor here comes from a human donor who received an intestinal transplant.

The chain carries TRBV25-1 and TRBJ2-5, with 13 nucleotides matching TRBD2. Germline CDR1 is MGHDK and CDR2 is SYGVNS. V was clipped by 4 bases and J by 2 bases; unmatched bases: 1. The CDR3 has 15 amino acids. The CDR3 region is CASSGTSGGQETQYF. For the CDR3, the DNA is TGTGCCAGCAGTGGGACTAGCGGGGGTCAAGAGACCCAGTACTTC. Full variable domain (remainder filled in from reference TRBV25-1 and TRBJ2-5): EADIYQTPRYLVIGTGKKITLECSQTMGHDKMYWYQQDPGMELHLIHYSYGVNSTEKGDLSSESTVSRIRTEHFPLTLESARPSHTSQYLCASSGTSGGQETQYFGPGTRLLVL.

V gene TRBV18 combines with J gene TRBJ2-1, with D perhaps TRBD1 (5 bases). The length of the CDR3 is 13 residues. Trimming removed 5 bases at V and 5 bases at J, with 10 bases between. From germline, CDR1 is KGHSH and CDR2 LQKENI. Here the CDR3 reads CASSMGPDNEQFF. The CDR3 DNA is TGTGCCAGCTCAATGGGGCCAGACAATGAGCAGTTCTTC. The whole variable domain, remainder taken from reference TRBV18 and TRBJ2-1, is NAGVMQNPRHLVRRRGQEARLRCSPMKGHSHVYWYRQLPEEGLKFMVYLQKENIIDESGMPKERFSAEFPKEGPSILRIQQVVRGDSAAYFCASSMGPDNEQFFGPGTRLTVL.

The CDR3 region is CASSLGRDGSNQPQHF. CDR3 DNA: TGTGCCAGCAGCTTAGGGAGGGATGGGAGCAATCAGCCCCAGCATTTT. The chain combines TRBV13 with TRBJ1-5; D unresolved. V was trimmed by 0 bases and J by 1 base, leaving 10 bases between them. Germline lookup yields CDR1 PRHDT and CDR2 FYEKMQ (reference sequence). The CDR3 spans 16 residues.

This clone was detected once. The chain combines TRBV27 with TRBJ2-1; 10 positions agree with TRBD2. CDR3 size: 18 residues. Germline trimming cut 5 bases from V and 6 bases from J; bases unmatched to any gene: 16. Germline V lookup: CDR1 MNHEY, CDR2 SMNVEV (reference sequence). In DNA form, the CDR3 reads TGTGCCAGCAGTCCCACAAATCAACTAGCGGGGATTTTCAATGAGCAGTTCTTC. Amino acids: CASSPTNQLAGIFNEQFF.

This chain uses TRBV25-1 with TRBJ2-2, with D possibly matching TRBD2 (5 bases). The length of the CDR3 is 11 residues. Germline V gene data show CDR1 as MGHDK and CDR2 as SYGVNS. The ends were cut back, 10 bases at V and 7 bases at J, with 10 bases in the middle. Here the CDR3 DNA reads TGTGCCACCTATGGAGGCGGGGAGCTGTTTTTT. Translated, it gives CATYGGGELFF.

This chain uses TRBV20-1 with TRBJ2-3; D not resolved. Germline loops: CDR1 DFQATT, CDR2 SNEGSKA (reference sequence). Deletions cut 3 bases from V and 9 bases from J, with 10 bases between. This CDR3 spans 11 amino acids. CDR3 DNA sequence: TGCAGTGCTAGTGGGCGCCGGACGCAGTATTTT. The encoded protein is CSASGRRTQYF.

The table lists this clone with a count of one. The rearrangement uses TRBV7-2 and TRBJ2-7; D may be TRBD1 (7 bases). Trimming removed 0 bases from V and 0 bases from J, with 9 bases in between. CDR1 is SGHTA and CDR2 is FQGNSA in the germline V gene. There are 15 residues in the CDR3. The CDR3 region is CASSLARGVSYEQYF. CDR3 nucleotides: TGTGCCAGCAGCTTAGCCAGGGGGGTCTCCTACGAGCAGTACTTC.

This chain connects TRBV9 to TRBJ2-7; TRBD1 is a possible D gene (5 bases). Germline V gene lookup returns CDR1 SGDLS and CDR2 YYNGEE. CDR3 length equals 13 residues. The V gene lost 4 bases and the J gene lost 1 base, with 9 bases spanning the gap. CDR3 DNA sequence: TGTGCCAGCAGCCCCAGACAGTCCTACGAGCAGTACTTC. It codes for CASSPRQSYEQYF.

The chain links TRBV6-5 to TRBJ1-2; 7 bases are a match to TRBD1. The CDR3 is 13 residues long. Germline V CDR1 and CDR2: MNHEY, SVGAGI. Trimming removed 0 bases from V and 7 bases from J; junction bases left unmatched: 2. The CDR3 sequence: CASSYSGGGGYTF. The CDR3 DNA follows: TGTGCCAGCAGTTACTCAGGGGGCGGTGGCTACACCTTC.

The genes are TRBV19 and TRBJ2-3, with unresolved D. The germline V and J ends were trimmed by 10 bases and 0 bases, with 11 bases remaining between them. The length of the CDR3 is 13 residues. Germline CDR1 and CDR2: LNHDA and SQIVND (reference sequence). CDR3 amino acids: CATAPRSTDTQYF. The CDR3 DNA follows: TGTGCCACCGCCCCCCGAAGCACAGATACGCAGTATTTT.

This sequence joins TRBV28 and TRBJ2-7, with unresolved D. The V gene's germline CDR1 is MDHEN and CDR2 SYDVKM. V gave up 3 bases and J gave up 2 bases, with 5 bases separating them. The CDR3 runs to 12 residues. The CDR3 region has the DNA TGTGCCAGCAGTTTTGTAACCTACGAGCAGTACTTC. Translation gives CASSFVTYEQYF.

V is TRBV12-5 and J is TRBJ2-1; D is possibly TRBD1 (5 bases). CDR1 is LGHNT and CDR2 is FRNRAP in the germline V gene. V was cut by 6 bases and J by 9 bases, with 12 bases left in between. The CDR3 sequence is 12 residues long. The CDR3 DNA sequence: TGTGCTAGTGGCTTTGTGGGGCGTGAGCAGTTCTTC. The encoded protein is CASGFVGREQFF. The full variable domain, completed using reference TRBV12-5 and TRBJ2-1, is DARVTQTPRHKVTEMGQEVTMRCQPILGHNTVFWYRQTMMQGLELLAYFRNRAPLDDSGMPKDRFSAEMPDATLATLKIQPSEPRDSAVYFCASGFVGREQFFGPGTRLTVL.

The V and J genes are TRBV4-1 and TRBJ2-1; tentative D call: TRBD1 (6 bases). This CDR3 spans 14 amino acids. Per germline, CDR1 MGHRA and CDR2 YSYEKL. Trimming removed 3 bases at V and 4 bases at J, with 10 bases between. CDR3 region: CASSQSGAYNEQFF. The DNA of the CDR3 is TGCGCCAGCAGCCAGTCAGGGGCGTACAATGAGCAGTTCTTC.

The chain couples TRBV30 to TRBJ1-5; possible D gene TRBD1, 6 bases. This CDR3 spans 14 amino acids. V shed 1 base and J shed 4 bases, with 11 bases lying between them. Germline V gene data show CDR1 as GTSNPN and CDR2 as SVGIG (reference sequence). The CDR3 loop is CAWSGGTPNQPQHF. The CDR3 DNA reads as TGTGCCTGGAGTGGAGGGACACCAAATCAGCCCCAGCATTTT.

The chain uses TRBV30 and TRBJ2-2; D might be TRBD1 or TRBD2, each matching 5 bases. CDR1 is GTSNPN, CDR2 SVGIG, per germline (reference sequence). The CDR3 has 16 residues. Trimming left V 0 bases short and J 1 base short, with 12 bases between. CDR3 DNA sequence: TGTGCCTGGAGTGTTGAAGGGACCCTGAACACCGGGGAGCTGTTTTTT. This translates into CAWSVEGTLNTGELFF.

V and J are TRBV2 and TRBJ2-1; maybe TRBD2 (5 bases). The CDR3 runs 16 residues. Deletions cut 5 bases from V and 4 bases from J, with 18 bases between. CDR1 is SNHLY and CDR2 is FYNNEI in the germline V gene. The CDR3 here is CASSHLARHPYNEQFF. Written as DNA, the CDR3 is TGTGCCAGCAGTCATTTAGCGAGACACCCATACAATGAGCAGTTCTTC.

This clone occurred once. This chain uses TRBV11-1 with TRBJ2-1; 14 bases agree with TRBD2. Germline V CDR1 and CDR2: SGHAT, FQDESV (reference sequence). This CDR3 is built from 15 residues. Losses at the gene ends were 5 bases for V and 8 bases for J; bases not matched to a gene: 5. The CDR3 is CASSPGLAGVYEQFF. The CDR3 nucleotides read TGTGCCAGCAGCCCGGGACTAGCGGGAGTGTATGAGCAGTTCTTC.

This clone is a singleton in its sample. The gene calls are TRBV15 and TRBJ2-1; maybe TRBD2 (5 bases). The CDR3 spans 15 residues. Germline CDR1 and CDR2: LNHNV and YYDKDF (reference sequence). Trimming shortened V by 0 bases and J by 10 bases, and 16 bases separated the two germline ends. The CDR3 nucleotides are TGTGCCACCAGCAGAGAGGCTAGCAACGCGGCAGAGCAGTTCTTC. Translating gives CATSREASNAAEQFF.

This chain uses TRBV27 with TRBJ2-5, with 7 bases fitting TRBD2. The germline V gene encodes CDR1 MNHEY and CDR2 SMNVEV (reference sequence). This CDR3 has 17 residues. V gave up 3 bases and J gave up 4 bases; unmatched junction bases: 14. As DNA, the CDR3 is TGTGCCAGCAGTTTTGGGGGACCGAGCGGGATTCGAGAGACCCAGTACTTC. Translated, it gives CASSFGGPSGIRETQYF.

The rearrangement links TRBV4-3 to TRBJ2-5; TRBD1 matches at 7 bases. Trimming removed 1 base from V and 3 bases from J; junction bases left unmatched: 2. Germline assignment: CDR1 LGHNA and CDR2 YSLEER. The CDR3 consists of 14 residues. CDR3: CASSQGTGKETQYF. The CDR3 DNA is TGCGCCAGCAGCCAAGGGACAGGCAAAGAGACCCAGTACTTC.